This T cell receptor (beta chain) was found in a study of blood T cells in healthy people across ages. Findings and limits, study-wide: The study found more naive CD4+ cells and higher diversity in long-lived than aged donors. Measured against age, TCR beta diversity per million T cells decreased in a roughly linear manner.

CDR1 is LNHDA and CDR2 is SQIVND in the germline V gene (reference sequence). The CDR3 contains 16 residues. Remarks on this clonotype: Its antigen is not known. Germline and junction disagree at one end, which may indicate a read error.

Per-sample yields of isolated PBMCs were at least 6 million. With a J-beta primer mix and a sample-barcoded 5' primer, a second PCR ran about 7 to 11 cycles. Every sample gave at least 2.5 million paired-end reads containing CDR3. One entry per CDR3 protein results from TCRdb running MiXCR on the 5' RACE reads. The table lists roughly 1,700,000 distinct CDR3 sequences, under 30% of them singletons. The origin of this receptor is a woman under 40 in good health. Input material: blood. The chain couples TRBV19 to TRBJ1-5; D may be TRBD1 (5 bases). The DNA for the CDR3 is TGTGCCAGTAGTCCAAGGAGACAGCTTAGCAATCGGCCCCAGCATTTT. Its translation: CASSPRRQLSNRPQHF.